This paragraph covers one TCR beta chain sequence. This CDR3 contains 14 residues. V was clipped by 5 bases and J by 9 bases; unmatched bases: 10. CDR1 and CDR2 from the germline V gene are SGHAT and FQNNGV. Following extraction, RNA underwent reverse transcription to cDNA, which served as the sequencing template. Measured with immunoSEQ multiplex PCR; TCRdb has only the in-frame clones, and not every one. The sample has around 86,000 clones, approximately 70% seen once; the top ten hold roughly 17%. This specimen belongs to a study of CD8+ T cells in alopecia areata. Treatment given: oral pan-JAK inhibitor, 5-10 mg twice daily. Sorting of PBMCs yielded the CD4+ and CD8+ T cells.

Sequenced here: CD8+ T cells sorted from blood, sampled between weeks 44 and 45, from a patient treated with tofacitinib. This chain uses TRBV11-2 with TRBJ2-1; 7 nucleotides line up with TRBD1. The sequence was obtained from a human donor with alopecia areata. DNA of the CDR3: TGTGCCAGCAGCCTATCTACAGGGGCCGCTGAGCAGTTCTTC. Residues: CASSLSTGAAEQFF.